This passage covers 30 T cell receptor beta chains from one sample sequenced in a study of T cell responses to AZD1222 COVID-19 vaccine. Here immunoSEQ multiplex PCR was the method, and the copy in TCRdb shows in-frame clones only, minus some. The repertoire holds about 150,000 clones, with about 93% as singletons. This sample comprised peripheral blood, obtained 28 days after the second AZD1222 dose. The source of these receptors is an adult who received the AZD1222 COVID-19 vaccine.

In DNA form, the CDR3 reads TGTGCCAGCAGTGTGATAAACACTGAAGCTTTCTTT. Protein product: CASSVINTEAFF. The V gene is TRBV2, the J gene TRBJ1-1; no clear D gene. The CDR3 loop spans 12 amino acids. In germline, CDR1 is SNHLY, CDR2 FYNNEI. Trimming took 4 bases from V and 2 from J, leaving 5 bases between them.

The rearrangement uses TRBV6-6 and TRBJ1-3; D gene uncertain. CDR1 MNHNY and CDR2 SVGAGI come from the germline V gene (reference sequence). V gave up 5 bases and J gave up 3 bases, with 11 bases separating them. The CDR3 runs 14 residues. The CDR3 bases are TGTGCCAGCAGTCGCCGGGGTAGTGGAAACACCATATATTTT. Residues: CASSRRGSGNTIYF.

This clone has a handful of counts. The chain links TRBV30 to TRBJ1-5, with 8 nucleotides matching TRBD1. Per germline, CDR1 GTSNPN and CDR2 SVGIG (reference sequence). CDR3 length: 15 residues. Losses at the gene ends were 5 bases for V and 3 bases for J; bases not matched to a gene: 9. In DNA, the CDR3 is TGTGCCTGGTCCACGGGACAGGTTTACAATCAGCCCCAGCATTTT. This gives the protein CAWSTGQVYNQPQHF.

The chain combines TRBV6-5 with TRBJ2-3; D possibly uses TRBD1 or TRBD2 (5 bases each). The CDR3 covers 15 residues. The V end was cut by 2 bases, the J end by 2 bases, with 11 bases between. Germline values: CDR1 MNHEY, CDR2 SVGAGI. CDR3 DNA sequence: TGTGCCAGCAGTTACGGGGGAGACGACACAGATACGCAGTATTTT. Its protein is CASSYGGDDTDTQYF.

The gene calls are TRBV28 and TRBJ2-5, with a weak D call TRBD2 (5 bases). The germline gives CDR1 MDHEN, CDR2 SYDVKM. This CDR3 has 13 amino acids. Trimming stripped 5 bases from V and 5 bases from J, with 12 bases between. The CDR3 protein is CASSTGFRETQYF. Written as DNA, the CDR3 is TGTGCCAGCAGTACGGGGTTCCGGGAGACCCAGTACTTC.

The chain combines TRBV13 with TRBJ2-2; D is uncertain. The V end lost 1 base, the J end lost 6 bases, and 3 bases lay between the germline ends. Looked up from germline, CDR1 is PRHDT and CDR2 is FYEKMQ (reference sequence). The CDR3 spans 12 residues. The DNA of the CDR3 is TGTGCCAGCAGCTTAGTCTCCGGGGAGCTGTTTTTT. Its translation: CASSLVSGELFF. Filled out from reference TRBV13 and TRBJ2-2, the complete variable domain reads AAGVIQSPRHLIKEKRETATLKCYPIPRHDTVYWYQQGPGQDPQFLISFYEKMQSDKGSIPDRFSAQQFSDYHSELNMSSLELGDSALYFCASSLVSGELFFGEGSRLTVL.

The chain carries TRBV5-1 and TRBJ1-1, with D tentatively TRBD1 (5 bases). The length of the CDR3 is 12 residues. V gave up 0 bases and J gave up 7 bases, with 7 bases separating them. CDR1 is SGHRS, CDR2 YFSETQ, per germline. The CDR3 DNA follows: TGCGCCAGCAGCTTGGGACAGCGTGAAGCTTTCTTT. Amino acid sequence: CASSLGQREAFF. The full variable domain, completed using reference TRBV5-1 and TRBJ1-1, is KAGVTQTPRYLIKTRGQQVTLSCSPISGHRSVSWYQQTPGQGLQFLFEYFSETQRNKGNFPGRFSGRQFSNSRSEMNVSTLELGDSALYLCASSLGQREAFFGQGTRLTVV.

The chain carries TRBV12-3 or TRBV12-4 and TRBJ2-7, with 12 bases lining up with TRBD2. This CDR3 has 12 amino acids. The J segment lost 12 bases and the V segment lost 6 bases, leaving 6 bases of the junction unmatched. The CDR3: CASSPTSGGSYF. DNA of the CDR3: TGTGCCAGCAGCCCTACTAGCGGGGGGTCGTACTTC.

This chain links TRBV14 with TRBJ2-1; 8 nucleotides line up with TRBD2. This CDR3 comprises 13 residues. Germline CDR1 is SGHDN and CDR2 is FVKESK. V lost 2 bases to trimming and J lost 10 bases; unmatched junction nucleotides: 4. CDR3 residues: CASSQFIAGEQFF. Here the CDR3 DNA reads TGTGCCAGCAGCCAATTTATAGCGGGGGAGCAGTTCTTC.

The chain carries TRBV20-1 and TRBJ1-1; TRBD1 is a possible D gene (6 bases). V was clipped by 2 bases and J by 8 bases, with 9 bases between them. The germline CDR1 and CDR2 sequences are DFQATT and SNEGSKA (reference sequence). The CDR3 extends over 11 amino acids. CDR3 coding DNA: TGCAGTGCTAGACTGGGGGCGGAAGCTTTCTTT. It is translated as CSARLGAEAFF.

J is TRBJ2-5 and V is TRBV7-2; tentatively, D is TRBD2 (6 bases). With 3 bases removed from V and 4 bases from J, the gap between germline ends came to 18 bases. The CDR3 is 16 amino acids. CDR1 is SGHTA and CDR2 is FQGNSA in the germline V gene. The CDR3 spells CASSFGSFGLRETQYF. CDR3 sequence (DNA): TGTGCCAGCAGCTTCGGTAGTTTCGGACTAAGAGAGACCCAGTACTTC.

The rearrangement joins TRBV10-3 to TRBJ2-2; 10 bases are shared with TRBD2. Germline V gene sequence: CDR1 ENHRY, CDR2 SYGVKD. The length of the CDR3 is 15 residues. Trimming took 4 bases from V and 3 from J; bases not matched to a gene: 2. Here the CDR3 reads CAISATSGHTGELFF. The DNA for the CDR3 is TGTGCCATCAGTGCGACTAGCGGGCACACCGGGGAGCTGTTTTTT.

The rearrangement uses TRBV7-2 and TRBJ1-1; D possibly corresponds to TRBD1 (5 bases). V was cut by 2 bases and J by 6 bases, with 13 bases left in between. The germline gives CDR1 SGHTA, CDR2 FQGNSA. The CDR3 is 14 residues long. CDR3 nucleotides: TGTGCCAGCAGCTTATTTGGGACGGCGCCTGAAGCTTTCTTT. Its translation: CASSLFGTAPEAFF.

J is TRBJ2-2 and V is TRBV2; possibly TRBD2 for D (6 bases). Germline CDR1 reads SNHLY; CDR2 reads FYNNEI. The V end was cut by 3 bases, the J end by 4 bases, with 12 bases between. This CDR3 spans 15 amino acids. CDR3 nucleotides: TGTGCCAGCAGTGAGTGGAGGGGAGGCACCGGGGAGCTGTTTTTT. It translates to CASSEWRGGTGELFF. Looking up the rest from reference TRBV2 and TRBJ2-2 gives the full variable domain: EPEVTQTPSHQVTQMGQEVILRCVPISNHLYFYWYRQILGQKVEFLVSFYNNEISEKSEIFDDQFSVERPDGSNFTLKIRSTKLEDSAMYFCASSEWRGGTGELFFGEGSRLTVL.

The chain links TRBV11-2 to TRBJ1-6; D is undetermined. V gave up 0 bases and J gave up 10 bases, with 7 bases separating them. The CDR3 consists of 13 residues. Germline CDR1 is SGHAT and CDR2 is FQNNGV. The CDR3 DNA sequence: TGTGCCAGCAGCTTAGAAAAACGATCACCCCTCCACTTT. Protein product: CASSLEKRSPLHF.

The V and J genes are TRBV6-5 and TRBJ2-7; 7 positions match TRBD1. The CDR3 covers 13 residues. The V gene's germline CDR1 is MNHEY and CDR2 SVGAGI. After removal of 6 bases from V and 1 base from J, the junction contained 3 bases not matched to a gene. This CDR3 reads CASRVTGSYEQYF. CDR3 DNA sequence: TGTGCCAGCAGAGTGACAGGGTCCTACGAGCAGTACTTC.

The CDR3 bases are TGTGCCAGCTCACTCCTGCGACTAGCGGGGGGGCTCTACGAGCAGTACTTC. This encodes CASSLLRLAGGLYEQYF. This chain connects TRBV18 to TRBJ2-7; TRBD2 agrees at 14 bases. In germline, CDR1 is KGHSH, CDR2 LQKENI. This CDR3 has 17 residues. Trimming took 4 bases from V and 3 from J; bases not matched to a gene: 8.

The chain has TRBV6-5 and TRBJ1-1; 12 positions agree with TRBD1. Trimming took 6 bases from V and 5 from J; bases not matched to a gene: 7. CDR1 and CDR2 (germline): MNHEY, SVGAGI. CDR3 length: 15 amino acids. The CDR3 sequence is CASRSGTGGKTEAFF. As DNA, the CDR3 is TGTGCCAGCAGGTCCGGGACAGGGGGCAAAACTGAAGCTTTCTTT.

The chain carries TRBV19 and TRBJ1-1, with D uncertain. Germline V CDR1 and CDR2: LNHDA, SQIVND (reference sequence). The CDR3 runs to 12 residues. Deletions cut 7 bases from V and 1 base from J, with 7 bases between. This CDR3 is CASTLGNTEAFF. DNA of the CDR3: TGTGCCAGTACCTTGGGGAACACTGAAGCTTTCTTT.

The V and J genes are TRBV4-1 and TRBJ1-1; TRBD1 matches 7 bases. The germline CDR1 and CDR2 sequences are MGHRA and YSYEKL. The CDR3 is 14 residues long. V lost 4 bases, J lost 3 bases, and 5 bases stayed unmatched. CDR3 nucleotides: TGCGCCAGCAGCCCCCGACAGGGACACACTGAAGCTTTCTTT. It codes for CASSPRQGHTEAFF.

The chain is built from TRBV5-8 and TRBJ2-7, with D perhaps matching TRBD2 (5 bases). The CDR3 runs 11 residues. Germline values: CDR1 SGHTS, CDR2 YDEGEE. The V and J ends lost 4 bases and 4 bases respectively, with 6 bases between them. The CDR3 loop reads CASSRRYEQYF. DNA for the CDR3: TGTGCCAGCAGCAGGAGGTACGAGCAGTACTTC.

In this sample, this clone turned up once. V gene TRBV7-9 combines with J gene TRBJ1-2, with 9 bases aligning to TRBD1. V lost 5 bases, J lost 8 bases, and 6 bases stayed unmatched. The CDR3 extends over 13 amino acids. Per the germline V gene, CDR1 is SEHNR and CDR2 is FQNEAQ (reference sequence). The CDR3 sequence is CASSLTGGYGYTF. CDR3 nucleotides: TGTGCCAGCAGCCTCACAGGGGGCTACGGCTACACCTTC.

J is TRBJ1-1 and V is TRBV6-5; 7 bases align to TRBD1. J gave up 8 bases and V 5 bases, and 2 bases lay outside the gene matches. CDR3 length: 11 amino acids. Per the germline V gene, CDR1 is MNHEY and CDR2 is SVGAGI. Here the CDR3 reads CASSRGQEAFF. The CDR3 bases are TGTGCCAGCAGTAGGGGACAGGAAGCTTTCTTT.

V and J are TRBV10-3 and TRBJ1-2; 8 bases fit TRBD1. J was trimmed by 6 bases and V by 7 bases; bases with no gene match: 7. Germline-derived CDR1 and CDR2 are ENHRY and SYGVKD. This CDR3 is 13 amino acids long. CDR3 nucleotides: TGTGCCATCAACCCGGACAGGGACCATGGCTACACCTTC. Amino acids: CAINPDRDHGYTF.

This chain connects TRBV7-9 to TRBJ2-5, with 9 positions matching TRBD2. Germline lookup yields CDR1 SEHNR and CDR2 FQNEAQ (reference sequence). V trimming: 3 bases; J trimming: 3 bases; junction bases outside the gene matches: 2. The CDR3 has 14 amino acids. CDR3 loop: CASSLSSGEETQYF. CDR3 DNA: TGTGCCAGCAGCTTGTCTAGCGGGGAAGAGACCCAGTACTTC.

The V and J genes are TRBV4-1 and TRBJ1-2; 7 nucleotides line up with TRBD1. The CDR3 extends over 15 amino acids. Germline assignment: CDR1 MGHRA and CDR2 YSYEKL. The V gene end was trimmed by 1 base and the J gene end by 8 bases; junction bases not matched to a gene: 10. CDR3 DNA: TGCGCCAGCAGCCAAGGGCCAGGGGGAAAGAAGGGCTACACCTTC. This sequence encodes CASSQGPGGKKGYTF.

The V call is TRBV29-1, the J call TRBJ1-2; TRBD1 matches 7 bases. The CDR3 is 12 amino acids. V lost 6 bases and J lost 4; bases outside the gene matches: 5. The germline V gene encodes CDR1 SQVTM and CDR2 ANQGSEA. The chain's CDR3 is CSVEQGVYGYTF. CDR3 bases: TGCAGCGTAGAGCAGGGGGTCTATGGCTACACCTTC.

CDR3: CASRQGWTEAFF. CDR3 bases: TGTGCCAGCAGGCAAGGGTGGACTGAAGCTTTCTTT. The chain has TRBV6-5 and TRBJ1-1, with unresolved D. Per germline, CDR1 MNHEY and CDR2 SVGAGI. The CDR3 has 12 amino acids. V was clipped by 6 bases and J by 5 bases, with 10 bases between them.

The rearrangement uses TRBV11-3 and TRBJ1-4; D remains ambiguous. Germline V gene sequence: CDR1 SGHNT, CDR2 YENEEA. Trimming took off 1 base at V and 0 bases at J, with 15 bases between the two ends. This CDR3 spans 18 amino acids. CDR3 in amino acids: CASSLGNPIGATNEKLFF. The CDR3 DNA is TGTGCCAGCAGCTTAGGAAACCCCATCGGGGCAACTAATGAAAAACTGTTTTTT. The variable domain in full, with the rest retrieved from reference TRBV11-3 and TRBJ1-4, is EAGVVQSPRYKIIEKKQPVAFWCNPISGHNTLYWYLQNLGQGPELLIRYENEEAVDDSQLPKDRFSAERLKGVDSTLKIQPAELGDSAVYLCASSLGNPIGATNEKLFFGSGTQLSVL.

The rearrangement uses TRBV27 and TRBJ2-7, with TRBD1 as a possible D gene (5 bases). Germline CDR1 is MNHEY and CDR2 is SMNVEV (reference sequence). This CDR3 is 13 amino acids long. Trimming removed 3 bases from V and 1 base from J, with 7 bases in between. In nucleotides, the CDR3 is TGTGCCAGCAGTTTGGGGCCTTCCTACGAGCAGTACTTC. Translating gives CASSLGPSYEQYF.